A selection of T cell receptor beta chains follows, all from one sample in a study of blood T cell repertoires in COVID-19. Profiling relied on immunoSEQ multiplex PCR, and the TCRdb table lists in-frame clones only, not all of them. The sample includes about 83,000 clones, roughly 86% seen only once; the top ten take around 7.8%. The sample consisted of peripheral blood. These receptors all come from an older man with active or convalescent COVID-19. CDR3s include the opening cysteine and the closing phenylalanine or tryptophan. Fields, in order: V gene, D gene, clone size, J gene, CDR3 protein, CDR3 DNA. D genes are given only for firm matches. Clone size is not always given. Where it is, it says once, few, many or a class for expanded clones.

TRBV28	.	.	TRBJ2-3	CASSPGGVSTDTQYF	TGTGCCAGCAGTCCCGGCGGGGTTAGCACAGATACGCAGTATTTT
TRBV7-9	TRBD1	.	TRBJ1-1	CASSDGRTGFVNTEAFF	TGTGCCAGCAGCGACGGGCGGACAGGGTTTGTGAACACTGAAGCTTTCTTT
TRBV2	.	.	TRBJ1-1	CASRRTDTNTEAFF	TGTGCCAGCAGGAGGACAGATACGAACACTGAAGCTTTCTTT
TRBV30	.	.	TRBJ1-5	CAWRGGLQGQPQHF	TGTGCCTGGAGGGGGGGACTCCAGGGTCAGCCCCAGCATTTT
TRBV5-6	TRBD1	few	TRBJ1-5	CASSLFQGVNQPQHF	TGTGCCAGCAGCTTGTTCCAGGGGGTCAATCAGCCCCAGCATTTT
TRBV7-9	.	.	TRBJ1-1	CASSLFGEAFF	TGTGCCAGCAGCCTCTTCGGTGAAGCTTTCTTT
TRBV5-1	.	.	TRBJ2-1	CASSQGRDEQFF	TGCGCCAGCAGCCAGGGGCGGGATGAGCAGTTCTTC
TRBV7-9	TRBD1	once	TRBJ1-2	CASSSGTGYSYGYTF	TGTGCCAGCAGCTCCGGGACAGGGTATAGTTATGGCTACACCTTC
TRBV4-1	TRBD1	once	TRBJ1-3	CASSQGTGVGNTIYF	TGCGCCAGCAGCCAAGGAACAGGGGTTGGAAACACCATATATTTT
TRBV7-6	.	.	TRBJ2-1	CASSKGLNNEQFF	TGTGCCAGCAGCAAGGGACTTAACAATGAGCAGTTCTTC
TRBV19	TRBD1	.	TRBJ1-2	CASSQGQGAGYTF	TGTGCCAGTAGCCAAGGACAGGGGGCAGGCTACACCTTC
TRBV11-2	.	.	TRBJ1-1	CASSSRQGRTEAFF	TGTGCCAGCAGCTCCCGCCAGGGTCGCACTGAAGCTTTCTTT
TRBV2	TRBD1	.	TRBJ1-5	CASYTPGGADNQPQHF	TGTGCCAGCTATACGCCAGGGGGTGCGGACAATCAGCCCCAGCATTTT
TRBV28	.	.	TRBJ1-4	CASSPRGTPGIIEKLFF	TGTGCCAGCAGTCCTAGAGGGACACCGGGGATCATTGAAAAACTGTTTTTT
TRBV19	.	.	TRBJ1-5	CASSIGGPGNQPQHF	TGTGCCAGTAGTATAGGAGGCCCTGGCAATCAGCCCCAGCATTTT